This T cell receptor beta chain was documented in a study of Tregs in tolerant kidney transplant recipients. Points on this clone: Its antigen is not known.

TCRdb keeps only in-frame clones here, not all; method: immunoSEQ multiplex PCR. Counted here are tens of thousands of clones, roughly 91% occurring once; the ten biggest clones make up approximately 0.39%. Trimming stripped 0 bases from V and 5 bases from J, with 7 bases between. CDR1 is GTSNPN, CDR2 SVGIG, per germline (reference sequence). This CDR3 comprises 13 residues. Study-wide results and caveats: Biological reproducibility was not directly addressed, but technical replication error appeared minimal. For some patients, primers changed over time, blocking nucleotide-level comparison.

This material consisted of CD4+ T cells from blood, taken before the transplant. The gene calls are TRBV30 and TRBJ1-4, with D hard to call. This TCR was sampled from a human donor who received a combined kidney and bone marrow transplant. The CDR3 reads CAWSVRANEKLFF. The CDR3 DNA follows: TGTGCCTGGAGTGTACGAGCCAATGAAAAACTGTTTTTT.